This T cell receptor (beta chain) emerged from a study of T cell responses to AZD1222 COVID-19 vaccine. General study points: Of spike-specific TCRs, nearly half reportedly target regions left unmutated in variants.

Profiling relied on immunoSEQ multiplex PCR, and the TCRdb table lists in-frame clones only, not all of them. The sample has 90,000 or so clones; about 88% are singletons. Looked up from germline, CDR1 is LNHNV and CDR2 is YYDKDF (reference sequence). This CDR3 spans 15 amino acids. V dropped 4 bases and J dropped 5 bases, with 17 bases sitting between them. About this clone itself: Its matching antigen is unknown.

This specimen consisted of peripheral blood, obtained on day 0 of AZD1222 vaccination. The source is an adult in good health. The chain is built from TRBV15 and TRBJ2-5; a weak D match, TRBD1 (6 bases). The CDR3 sequence is CATSINLGGDETQYF. CDR3 in DNA: TGTGCCACCAGCATTAATCTAGGGGGTGATGAGACCCAGTACTTC.